Each of the 6 T cell receptor beta chains below was sequenced from the same sample in a study of T cells in Graves' hyperthyroidism and ophthalmopathy. There were TCR beta CDR3 regions amplified from RNA transcripts. When the TCR CDR3 underwent first-round RT-PCR, the HTBI primer set was used. Via MiXCR, TCRdb re-called the multiplex PCR reads, giving one row per CDR3 protein. The top ten clones hold about 16% of a sample with 300,000 to 450,000 distinct CDR3 sequences, 15% to 20% of them seen once. The sequenced material came from blood. The receptor set was obtained from a woman aged 40 to 49 with Graves' ophthalmopathy.

The chain uses TRBV30 and TRBJ2-2, with 7 bases lining up with TRBD1. Germline CDR1 GTSNPN, CDR2 SVGIG (reference sequence). This CDR3 comprises 13 residues. V dropped 3 bases and J dropped 7; count of bases not matched to a gene: 5. The DNA for the CDR3 is TGTGCCTGGAGCCCACAGGGGTTCGGGGAGCTGTTTTTT. Encoded protein: CAWSPQGFGELFF.

This clonotype was detected a few times. CDR3 amino acids: CAWSEGEFSKNIQYF. The CDR3 nucleotides read TGTGCCTGGAGTGAGGGGGAATTCTCGAAAAACATTCAGTACTTC. V gene TRBV30 combines with J gene TRBJ2-4; maybe TRBD1 (6 bases). The CDR3 runs 15 residues. The ends were cut back, 1 base at V and 4 bases at J, with 14 bases in the middle. Germline V gene lookup returns CDR1 GTSNPN and CDR2 SVGIG (reference sequence).

This clonotype was observed many times. J is TRBJ1-5 and V is TRBV6-2 or TRBV6-3; 9 nucleotides agree with TRBD1. Germline assignment: CDR1 MNHEY and CDR2 SVGEGT. The length of the CDR3 is 16 residues. The ends lost 6 bases at V and 2 bases at J; junction bases unmatched: 8. CDR3 sequence: CASRRPGQGGNQPQHF. CDR3 DNA: TGTGCCAGCAGGCGTCCGGGACAGGGAGGCAATCAGCCCCAGCATTTT.

This clonotype was recorded many times. The CDR3 coding sequence is TGTGCCAGCAGCAACGCCAGACTTTACGAGCAGTACTTC. This sequence encodes CASSNARLYEQYF. The chain couples TRBV27 to TRBJ2-7, with D unclear. The germline V gene encodes CDR1 MNHEY and CDR2 SMNVEV (reference sequence). The CDR3 is 13 residues long. The V and J ends lost 6 bases and 4 bases respectively, with 13 bases between them.

This clonotype came up many times. The rearrangement links TRBV6-2 or TRBV6-3 to TRBJ2-5; TRBD1 is a possible D gene (5 bases). CDR1 and CDR2 from the germline V gene are MNHEY and SVGEGT. V gave up 7 bases and J gave up 3 bases, with 21 bases separating them. The CDR3 covers 16 residues. The CDR3 DNA reads as TGTGCCAGCACCAGACCGCAGGGATGGGGAAAAGAGACCCAGTACTTC. Translation gives CASTRPQGWGKETQYF.

V gene TRBV13 combines with J gene TRBJ2-5, with D possibly being TRBD2 (6 bases). Germline V CDR1 and CDR2: PRHDT, FYEKMQ (reference sequence). The CDR3 contains 16 residues. V gave up 2 bases and J gave up 2 bases, with 15 bases separating them. DNA for the CDR3: TGTGCCAGCAGCTTACCGTCCGGGAGCAATCAAGAGACCCAGTACTTC. Amino acid sequence: CASSLPSGSNQETQYF.